A single sample gave rise to the 15 T cell receptor beta chains below, sequenced in a study of cytomegalovirus exposure and HLA in healthy donors. The PCR had 60 Vbeta and 13 Jbeta primers. The protocol was immunoSEQ multiplex PCR, while the TCRdb copy is restricted to in-frame clones and leaves out a portion. Of approximately 100,000 clones in the sample, about 76% were seen once. Sequenced sample: PBMCs. The receptor source for this set is a human donor in good health.

V usage is TRBV19 and J usage is TRBJ1-5; D possibly corresponds to TRBD1 (5 bases). The V and J ends lost 7 bases and 2 bases respectively, with 9 bases between them. Germline assignment: CDR1 LNHDA and CDR2 SQIVND (reference sequence). The CDR3 contains 13 residues. DNA for the CDR3: TGTGCCAGTAATCAGGGCCGCAATCAGCCCCAGCATTTT. It translates to CASNQGRNQPQHF.

This chain joins TRBV6-5 and TRBJ2-6; tentative D call: TRBD1 (5 bases). Germline CDR1 is MNHEY and CDR2 is SVGAGI. This CDR3 region has 16 residues. With 4 bases removed from V and 0 bases from J, the gap between germline ends came to 10 bases. The DNA of the CDR3 is TGTGCCAGCAGTTTGTATCAGGGCTCTGGGGCCAACGTCCTGACTTTC. It yields the protein CASSLYQGSGANVLTF.

V is TRBV9 and J is TRBJ2-2, with TRBD2 identical over 7 bases. Germline V CDR1 and CDR2: SGDLS, YYNGEE. The V segment lost 4 bases and the J segment 1 base; nucleotides outside the gene matches: 4. The CDR3 runs 15 residues. CDR3 amino acids: CASSIIAGNTGELFF. CDR3 in DNA: TGTGCCAGCAGCATCATAGCGGGGAACACCGGGGAGCTGTTTTTT. Combining the CDR3 with reference TRBV9 and TRBJ2-2 gives the whole variable domain DSGVTQTPKHLITATGQRVTLRCSPRSGDLSVYWYQQSLDQGLQFLIQYYNGEERAKGNILERFSAQQFPDLHSELNLSSLELGDSALYFCASSIIAGNTGELFFGEGSRLTVL.

J is TRBJ1-1 and V is TRBV10-1; tentatively, D is TRBD1 (6 bases). The CDR3 has 13 residues. Germline CDR1 reads WNHNN; CDR2 reads SYGVQD (reference sequence). V gave up 3 bases and J gave up 7 bases, with 12 bases separating them. CDR3 coding DNA: TGCGCCAGCAGTGAAAGGGGGAAAGGTGAAGCTTTCTTT. Translated, it gives CASSERGKGEAFF.

The chain uses TRBV6-1 and TRBJ1-2; 9 nucleotides align to TRBD1. Per germline, CDR1 MNHNS and CDR2 SASEGT. The CDR3 is 15 amino acids. J was trimmed by 4 bases and V by 9 bases; bases with no gene match: 12. CDR3 residues: CASEETGTGPYGYTF. Here the CDR3 DNA reads TGTGCCAGTGAAGAAACCGGGACAGGGCCCTATGGCTACACCTTC.

The chain uses TRBV21-1 and TRBJ1-2. TRBV21-1 is reported as a pseudogene. The CDR3 runs 20 residues. DNA of the CDR3: TGTGCCAGCAGCAAGCTCGATGGTTTCACACGGCGGCGGATTAACTATGGCTACACCTTC. Translation: CASSKLDGFTRRRINYGYTF.

The chain uses TRBV27 and TRBJ2-3; TRBD1 agrees at 11 bases. The V gene's germline CDR1 is MNHEY and CDR2 SMNVEV (reference sequence). Trimming took 2 bases from V and 6 from J; bases not matched to a gene: 4. This CDR3 has 15 amino acids. DNA for the CDR3: TGTGCCAGCAGTTTAAGGACAGGGGGCATTGATACGCAGTATTTT. Its translation is CASSLRTGGIDTQYF.

This clone has a handful of counts. The chain's CDR3 is CASSRRLAGEGETQYF. CDR3 in DNA: TGTGCCAGCAGCCGCCGACTAGCGGGAGAGGGAGAGACCCAGTACTTC. The chain is built from TRBV5-6 and TRBJ2-5, with TRBD2 matching 12 bases. Per germline, CDR1 SGHDT and CDR2 YYEEEE. J was trimmed by 4 bases and V by 4 bases; bases with no gene match: 8. The CDR3 extends over 16 amino acids.

The chain links TRBV6-4 to TRBJ2-5, with D perhaps TRBD2 (5 bases). The V and J ends lost 10 bases and 2 bases respectively, with 17 bases between them. This CDR3 spans 14 amino acids. The germline gives CDR1 MRHNA, CDR2 SNTAGT. The CDR3 bases are TGTGCCAACAACCGAGGGTTAACTCAAGAGACCCAGTACTTC. Encoded protein: CANNRGLTQETQYF.

This clone occurred a few times. The chain is built from TRBV5-1 and TRBJ1-2; unclear D gene. The CDR3 is made up of 13 amino acids. V dropped 6 bases and J dropped 3 bases, with 12 bases sitting between them. The germline V gene has CDR1 SGHRS and CDR2 YFSETQ. CDR3 coding DNA: TGCGCCAGCACCGCGAGGCTGGACTATGGCTACACCTTC. It codes for CASTARLDYGYTF. Full variable domain (remainder filled in from reference TRBV5-1 and TRBJ1-2): KAGVTQTPRYLIKTRGQQVTLSCSPISGHRSVSWYQQTPGQGLQFLFEYFSETQRNKGNFPGRFSGRQFSNSRSEMNVSTLELGDSALYLCASTARLDYGYTFGSGTRLTVV.

The chain carries TRBV5-1 and TRBJ1-5, with 8 bases lining up with TRBD1. The CDR3 is made up of 14 amino acids. V shed 3 bases, J shed 4 bases, and the junction held 3 bases outside the gene matches. CDR1 and CDR2 from the germline V gene are SGHRS and YFSETQ. CDR3 amino acids: CASSSGQGNQPQHF. CDR3 in DNA: TGCGCCAGCAGCTCAGGACAGGGAAATCAGCCCCAGCATTTT.

The chain links TRBV5-6 to TRBJ1-4; 7 bases line up with TRBD1. CDR1 is SGHDT and CDR2 is YYEEEE in the germline V gene. There are 16 residues in the CDR3. J was trimmed by 4 bases and V by 3 bases; bases with no gene match: 9. The CDR3 spells CASSSTTGADNEKLFF. The DNA of the CDR3 is TGTGCCAGCAGCTCTACCACAGGGGCGGATAATGAAAAACTGTTTTTT.

The gene calls are TRBV6-6 and TRBJ2-7; D is uncertain. Deletions cut 2 bases from V and 2 bases from J, with 13 bases between. The CDR3 is made up of 15 amino acids. Germline V gene data show CDR1 as MNHNY and CDR2 as SVGAGI (reference sequence). For the CDR3, the DNA is TGTGCCAGCAGTTACCCGCCACAGATGGCCTACGAGCAGTACTTC. This encodes CASSYPPQMAYEQYF.

This clone qualifies as medium-sized. J is TRBJ1-2 and V is TRBV5-4; 9 bases are a match to TRBD1. The CDR3 contains 14 residues. Germline V lookup: CDR1 SGHNT, CDR2 YYREEE (reference sequence). The J segment lost 6 bases and the V segment lost 2 bases, leaving 5 bases of the junction unmatched. The CDR3: CASSLRDRVDGYTF. The CDR3 DNA is TGTGCCAGCAGCTTAAGGGACAGGGTAGATGGCTACACCTTC.

The chain carries TRBV19 and TRBJ2-7; 7 positions match TRBD1. The CDR3 runs to 15 residues. The junction had 7 bases not matched to a gene; V was cut back by 3 bases and J by 2 bases. Germline CDR1 LNHDA, CDR2 SQIVND (reference sequence). The CDR3 spells CASSIGPGGTYEQYF. The CDR3 bases are TGTGCCAGTAGTATCGGGCCAGGGGGTACCTACGAGCAGTACTTC.